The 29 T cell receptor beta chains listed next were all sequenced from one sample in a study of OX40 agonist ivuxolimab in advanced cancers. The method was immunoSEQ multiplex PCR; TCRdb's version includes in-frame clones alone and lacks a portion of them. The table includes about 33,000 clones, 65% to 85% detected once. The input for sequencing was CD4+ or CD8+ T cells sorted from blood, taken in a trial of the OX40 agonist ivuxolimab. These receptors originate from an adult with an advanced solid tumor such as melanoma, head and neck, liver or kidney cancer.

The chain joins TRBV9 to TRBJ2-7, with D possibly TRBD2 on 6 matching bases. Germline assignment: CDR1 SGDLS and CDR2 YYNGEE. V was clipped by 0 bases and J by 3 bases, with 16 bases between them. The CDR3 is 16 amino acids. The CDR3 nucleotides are TGTGCCAGCAGCGTAGGGGGCGGCGGGGAAGTCTACGAGCAGTACTTC. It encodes CASSVGGGGEVYEQYF.

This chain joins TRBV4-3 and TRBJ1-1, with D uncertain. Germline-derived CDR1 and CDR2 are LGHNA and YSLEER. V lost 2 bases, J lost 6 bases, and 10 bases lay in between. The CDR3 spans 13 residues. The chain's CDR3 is CASSQTTPAEAFF. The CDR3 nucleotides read TGCGCCAGCAGCCAAACTACCCCCGCTGAAGCTTTCTTT.

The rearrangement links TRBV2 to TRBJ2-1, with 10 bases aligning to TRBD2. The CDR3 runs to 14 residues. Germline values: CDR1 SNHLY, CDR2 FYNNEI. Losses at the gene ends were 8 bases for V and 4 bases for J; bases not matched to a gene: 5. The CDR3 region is CASQGLAEYNEQFF. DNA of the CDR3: TGTGCCAGCCAAGGACTAGCGGAGTACAATGAGCAGTTCTTC.

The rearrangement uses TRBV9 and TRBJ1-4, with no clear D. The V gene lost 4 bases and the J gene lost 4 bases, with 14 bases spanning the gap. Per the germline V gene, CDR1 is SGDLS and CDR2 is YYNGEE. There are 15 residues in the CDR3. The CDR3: CASSQADLFNEKLFF. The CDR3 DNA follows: TGTGCCAGCAGCCAAGCGGATTTGTTTAATGAAAAACTGTTTTTT.

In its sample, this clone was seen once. In DNA, the CDR3 is TGTGCCAGCAGTATACTCCCCGGGAACACTGAAGCTTTCTTT. Protein product: CASSILPGNTEAFF. The chain couples TRBV6-5 to TRBJ1-1; D is uncertain. This CDR3 comprises 14 residues. CDR1 is MNHEY and CDR2 is SVGAGI in the germline V gene. V was trimmed by 5 bases and J by 1 base, leaving 11 bases between them.

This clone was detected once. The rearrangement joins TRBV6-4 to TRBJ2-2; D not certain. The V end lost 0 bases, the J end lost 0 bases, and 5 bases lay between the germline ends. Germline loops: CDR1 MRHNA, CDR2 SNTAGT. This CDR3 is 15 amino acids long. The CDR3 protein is CASSDSQTNTGELFF. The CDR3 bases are TGTGCCAGCAGTGACTCACAAACGAACACCGGGGAGCTGTTTTTT.

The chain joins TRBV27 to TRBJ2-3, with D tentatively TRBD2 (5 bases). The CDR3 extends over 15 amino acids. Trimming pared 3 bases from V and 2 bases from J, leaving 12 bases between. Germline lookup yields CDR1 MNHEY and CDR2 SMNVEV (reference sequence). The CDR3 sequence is CASSFAAEHTDTQYF. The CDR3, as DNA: TGTGCCAGCAGTTTCGCAGCGGAACACACAGATACGCAGTATTTT.

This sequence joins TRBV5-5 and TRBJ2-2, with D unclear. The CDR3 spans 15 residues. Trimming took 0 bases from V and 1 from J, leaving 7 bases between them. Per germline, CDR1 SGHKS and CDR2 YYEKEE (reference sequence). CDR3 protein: CASSLASRNTGELFF. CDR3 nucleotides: TGTGCCAGCAGCTTGGCTAGTCGGAACACCGGGGAGCTGTTTTTT.

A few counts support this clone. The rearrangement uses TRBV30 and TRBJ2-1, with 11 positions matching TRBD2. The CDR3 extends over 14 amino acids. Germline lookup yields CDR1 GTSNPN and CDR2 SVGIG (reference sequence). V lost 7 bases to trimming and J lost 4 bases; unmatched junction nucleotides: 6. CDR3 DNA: TGTGCCTTCCTCTTAGCGGGGGGGTACAATGAGCAGTTCTTC. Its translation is CAFLLAGGYNEQFF.

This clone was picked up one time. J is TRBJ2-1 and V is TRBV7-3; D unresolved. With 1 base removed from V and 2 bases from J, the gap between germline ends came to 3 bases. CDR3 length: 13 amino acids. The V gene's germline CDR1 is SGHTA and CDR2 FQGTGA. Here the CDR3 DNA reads TGTGCCAGCAGCTTAAACCCCTACAATGAGCAGTTCTTC. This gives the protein CASSLNPYNEQFF.

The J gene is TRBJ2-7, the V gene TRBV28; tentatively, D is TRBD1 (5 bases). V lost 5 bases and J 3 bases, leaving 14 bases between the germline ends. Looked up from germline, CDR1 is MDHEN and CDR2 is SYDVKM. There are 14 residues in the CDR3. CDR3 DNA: TGTGCCAGCAGTCATGGACATCTGGGCTACGAGCAGTACTTC. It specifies CASSHGHLGYEQYF.

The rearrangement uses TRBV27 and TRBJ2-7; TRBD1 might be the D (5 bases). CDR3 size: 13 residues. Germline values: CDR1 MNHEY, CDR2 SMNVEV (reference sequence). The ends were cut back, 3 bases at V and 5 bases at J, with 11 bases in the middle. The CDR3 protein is CASSFRGSDEQYF. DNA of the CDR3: TGTGCCAGCAGTTTTAGGGGAAGCGACGAGCAGTACTTC.

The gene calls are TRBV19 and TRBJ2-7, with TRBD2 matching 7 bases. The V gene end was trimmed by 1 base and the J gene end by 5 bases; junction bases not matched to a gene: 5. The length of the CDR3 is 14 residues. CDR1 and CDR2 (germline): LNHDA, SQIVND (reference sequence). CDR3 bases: TGTGCCAGTAGTATAGGGCGGGAGAACGACGAGCAGTACTTC. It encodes CASSIGRENDEQYF.

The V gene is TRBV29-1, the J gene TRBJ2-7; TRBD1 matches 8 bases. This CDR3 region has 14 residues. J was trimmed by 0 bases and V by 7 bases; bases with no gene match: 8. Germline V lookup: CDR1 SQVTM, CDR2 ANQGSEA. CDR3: CSALDRGHSYEQYF. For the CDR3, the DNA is TGCAGCGCCCTAGACAGGGGCCACTCCTACGAGCAGTACTTC.

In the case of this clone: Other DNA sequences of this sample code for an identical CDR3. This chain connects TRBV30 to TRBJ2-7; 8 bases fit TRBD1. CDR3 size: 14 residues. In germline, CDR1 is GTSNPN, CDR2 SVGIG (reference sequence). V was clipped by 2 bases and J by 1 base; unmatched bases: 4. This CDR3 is CAWSPGQGSYEQYF. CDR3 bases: TGTGCCTGGAGTCCTGGACAGGGATCCTACGAGCAGTACTTC.

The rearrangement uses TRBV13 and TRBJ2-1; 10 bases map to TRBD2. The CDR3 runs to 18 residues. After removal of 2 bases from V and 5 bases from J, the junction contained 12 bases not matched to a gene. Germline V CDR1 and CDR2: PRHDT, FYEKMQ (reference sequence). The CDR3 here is CASSLYSYSSGRDNEQFF. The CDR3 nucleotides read TGTGCCAGCAGCTTATACTCCTATTCTAGCGGGAGAGACAATGAGCAGTTCTTC.

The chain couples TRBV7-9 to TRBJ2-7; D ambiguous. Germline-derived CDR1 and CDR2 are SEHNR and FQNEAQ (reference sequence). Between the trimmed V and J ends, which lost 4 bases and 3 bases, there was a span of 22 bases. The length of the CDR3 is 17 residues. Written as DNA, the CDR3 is TGTGCCAGCAGCTCCAGTCGAGGCCTGGCCCCCCACTACGAGCAGTACTTC. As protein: CASSSSRGLAPHYEQYF.

The DNA for the CDR3 is TGTGCCAGCAGCGTAGACGGGGGTAGAAGTTCACCCCTCCACTTT. The encoded protein is CASSVDGGRSSPLHF. The chain has TRBV9 and TRBJ1-6; possibly TRBD1 for D (5 bases). The length of the CDR3 is 15 residues. The germline gives CDR1 SGDLS, CDR2 YYNGEE. V lost 0 bases to trimming and J lost 9 bases, with 13 bases between them.

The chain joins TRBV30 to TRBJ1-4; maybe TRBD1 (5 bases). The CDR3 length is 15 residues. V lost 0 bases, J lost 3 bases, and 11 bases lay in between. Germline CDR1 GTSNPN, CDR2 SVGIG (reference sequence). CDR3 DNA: TGTGCCTGGAGTGTCCCGGCAGGGTCTAATGAAAAACTGTTTTTT. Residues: CAWSVPAGSNEKLFF. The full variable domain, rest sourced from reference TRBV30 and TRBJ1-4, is SQTIHQWPATLVQPVGSPLSLECTVEGTSNPNLYWYRQAAGRGLQLLFYSVGIGQISSEVPQNLSASRPQDRQFILSSKKLLLSDSGFYLCAWSVPAGSNEKLFFGSGTQLSVL.

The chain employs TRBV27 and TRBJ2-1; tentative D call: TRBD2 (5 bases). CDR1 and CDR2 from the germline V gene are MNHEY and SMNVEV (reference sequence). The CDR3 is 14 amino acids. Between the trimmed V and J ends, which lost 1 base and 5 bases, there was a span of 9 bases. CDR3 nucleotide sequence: TGTGCCAGCAGTTTATATGGAGGCGACAATGAGCAGTTCTTC. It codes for CASSLYGGDNEQFF.

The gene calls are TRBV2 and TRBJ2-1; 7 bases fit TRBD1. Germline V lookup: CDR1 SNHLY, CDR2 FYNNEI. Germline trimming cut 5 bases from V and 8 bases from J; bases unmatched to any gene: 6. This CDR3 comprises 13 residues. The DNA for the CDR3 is TGTGCCAGCAGTTGGACAGGCTTGGATGAGCAGTTCTTC. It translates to CASSWTGLDEQFF.

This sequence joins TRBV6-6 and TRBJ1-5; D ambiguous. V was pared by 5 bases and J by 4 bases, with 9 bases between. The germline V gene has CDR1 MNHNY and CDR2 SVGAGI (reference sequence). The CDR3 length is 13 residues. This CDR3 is CASSPRENQPQHF. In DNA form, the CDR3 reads TGTGCCAGCAGTCCACGGGAAAATCAGCCCCAGCATTTT.

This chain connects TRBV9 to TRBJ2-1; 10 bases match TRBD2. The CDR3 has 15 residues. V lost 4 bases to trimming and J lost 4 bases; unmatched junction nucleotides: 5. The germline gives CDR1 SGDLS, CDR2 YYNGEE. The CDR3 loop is CASSRSGGAYNEQFF. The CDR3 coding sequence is TGTGCCAGCAGCCGGAGCGGGGGGGCGTACAATGAGCAGTTCTTC.

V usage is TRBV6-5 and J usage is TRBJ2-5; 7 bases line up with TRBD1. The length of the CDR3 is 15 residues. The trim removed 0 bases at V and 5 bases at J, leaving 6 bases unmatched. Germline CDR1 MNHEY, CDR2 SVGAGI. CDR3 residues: CASSYSTGNYETQYF. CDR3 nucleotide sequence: TGTGCCAGCAGTTACTCGACAGGGAACTATGAGACCCAGTACTTC.

CDR3 loop: CASSPSARGGPYNSPLHF. As DNA, the CDR3 is TGTGCCAGCAGCCCATCCGCGCGGGGGGGTCCCTATAATTCACCCCTCCACTTT. The chain combines TRBV11-3 with TRBJ1-6; weak D call: TRBD1 (5 bases). Germline V gives CDR1 SGHNT, CDR2 YENEEA. Trimming shortened V by 5 bases and J by 2 bases, and 19 bases separated the two germline ends. The CDR3 covers 18 residues.

The CDR3 DNA follows: TGTGCCATCAGTCTCGCAGGGGGCTCCTACAATGAGCAGTTCTTC. Translated: CAISLAGGSYNEQFF. V is TRBV10-3 and J is TRBJ2-1; 7 nucleotides agree with TRBD1. This CDR3 contains 15 residues. Germline V gene sequence: CDR1 ENHRY, CDR2 SYGVKD. V dropped 5 bases and J dropped 0; count of bases not matched to a gene: 4.

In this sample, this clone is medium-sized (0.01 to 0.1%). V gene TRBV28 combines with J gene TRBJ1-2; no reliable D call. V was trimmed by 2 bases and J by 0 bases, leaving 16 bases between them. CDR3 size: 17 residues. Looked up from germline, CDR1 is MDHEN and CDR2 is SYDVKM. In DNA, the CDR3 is TGTGCCAGCAGTTTACAGGACTGGTCCGCAGCTAACTATGGCTACACCTTC. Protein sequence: CASSLQDWSAANYGYTF.

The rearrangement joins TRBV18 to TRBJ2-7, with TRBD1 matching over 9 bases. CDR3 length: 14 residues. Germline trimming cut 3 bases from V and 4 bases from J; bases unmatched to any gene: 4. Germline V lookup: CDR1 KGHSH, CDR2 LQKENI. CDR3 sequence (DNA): TGTGCCAGCTCACCGGGACAGGGTATTTACGAGCAGTACTTC. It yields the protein CASSPGQGIYEQYF.

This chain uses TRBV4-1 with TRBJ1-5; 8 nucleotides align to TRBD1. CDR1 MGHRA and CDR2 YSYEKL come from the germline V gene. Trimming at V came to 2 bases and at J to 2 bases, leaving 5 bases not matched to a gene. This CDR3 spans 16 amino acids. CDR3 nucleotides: TGCGCCAGCAGCCAAACGGACAGGGCAGGCAATCAGCCCCAGCATTTT. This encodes CASSQTDRAGNQPQHF.